Below are 16 T cell receptor beta chains sequenced from a single sample in a study of beta chain features in type 1 diabetes. All of the isolated RNA was reverse transcribed, so expressed TCRB transcripts were sequenced. Assay: immunoSEQ multiplex PCR; the TCRdb copy retains only in-frame clones and omits some. This table has over 150,000 clones, 7.5% to 9.5% appearing once. Points from the study as a whole: Type 1 diabetes patients had TCRB CDR3s that were shorter (moderately but significantly so) in all four CD4+ subsets.

These receptors' antigens are unknown. Sequenced material: central memory CD4+ T cells from blood. Receptors were obtained from a woman between 18 and 30 years old with type 1 diabetes.

The rearrangement uses TRBV19 and TRBJ1-4, with 10 positions matching TRBD1. J was trimmed by 5 bases and V by 3 bases; bases with no gene match: 3. This CDR3 spans 15 amino acids. The germline CDR1 and CDR2 sequences are LNHDA and SQIVND (reference sequence). The CDR3 spells CASSMTGQGNEKLFF. The CDR3 DNA reads TGTGCCAGTAGTATGACGGGACAGGGGAATGAAAAACTGTTTTTT.

The chain combines TRBV14 with TRBJ1-6; no firm D call. The CDR3 has 15 residues. The germline V gene has CDR1 SGHDN and CDR2 FVKESK. The germline V and J ends were trimmed by 2 bases and 7 bases, with 12 bases remaining between them. For the CDR3, the DNA is TGTGCCAGCAGCCAAAACAGACCAGGAAATTCACCCCTCCACTTT. Its translation is CASSQNRPGNSPLHF.

This clone was observed a few times. This chain connects TRBV11-3 to TRBJ2-7; maybe TRBD1 (6 bases). CDR1 SGHNT and CDR2 YENEEA come from the germline V gene. The V end lost 6 bases, the J end lost 2 bases, and 14 bases lay between the germline ends. The CDR3 extends over 14 amino acids. The CDR3 sequence: CASSRTGHPYEQYF. CDR3 nucleotide sequence: TGTGCCAGCAGTCGTACGGGACACCCCTACGAGCAGTACTTC.

This clone has more than one count but fewer than ten. The chain joins TRBV2 to TRBJ1-2; 8 bases agree with TRBD1. J lost 10 bases, V lost 6 bases, and 7 bases had no gene match. Germline V gene lookup returns CDR1 SNHLY and CDR2 FYNNEI. The CDR3 has 12 amino acids. The DNA for the CDR3 is TGTGCCAGCAGACCGGACAGGGAGCTCTACACCTTC. This sequence encodes CASRPDRELYTF.

The V gene is TRBV2, the J gene TRBJ2-3, with D unresolved. Germline loops: CDR1 SNHLY, CDR2 FYNNEI. CDR3 length equals 14 residues. V lost 4 bases to trimming and J lost 0 bases, with 8 bases between them. The CDR3: CASSGILSTDTQYF. The CDR3 coding sequence is TGTGCCAGCAGTGGGATACTAAGCACAGATACGCAGTATTTT.

The chain couples TRBV13 to TRBJ2-2; weak D call: TRBD2 (6 bases). Germline loops: CDR1 PRHDT, CDR2 FYEKMQ (reference sequence). V was pared by 5 bases and J by 4 bases, with 11 bases between. This CDR3 is built from 14 residues. CDR3 amino acids: CASSGSGTTGELFF. The CDR3 coding sequence is TGTGCCAGCAGCGGTAGCGGCACCACCGGGGAGCTGTTTTTT.

The chain has TRBV2 and TRBJ2-5, with 7 positions matching TRBD2. The ends lost 4 bases at V and 5 bases at J; junction bases unmatched: 1. Per the germline V gene, CDR1 is SNHLY and CDR2 is FYNNEI. The length of the CDR3 is 12 residues. Written as DNA, the CDR3 is TGTGCCAGCAGTGTGGGGGGGGAGACCCAGTACTTC. This sequence encodes CASSVGGETQYF.

This clone has more than one count but fewer than ten. The chain employs TRBV2 and TRBJ2-5, with D perhaps TRBD2 (7 bases). Trimming stripped 7 bases from V and 2 bases from J, with 11 bases between. The CDR3 sequence is 13 residues long. Germline assignment: CDR1 SNHLY and CDR2 FYNNEI. The CDR3 DNA sequence: TGTGCCAGCAAGGGGGGGGAACAAGAGACCCAGTACTTC. This translates into CASKGGEQETQYF.

This chain links TRBV4-3 with TRBJ2-3, with a weak D call TRBD2 (5 bases). Germline lookup yields CDR1 LGHNA and CDR2 YSLEER. The CDR3 sequence is 17 residues long. V was clipped by 1 base and J by 4 bases, with 18 bases between them. CDR3 sequence: CASSQGGGFWAADTQYF. The CDR3 DNA reads TGCGCCAGCAGCCAAGGAGGCGGGTTTTGGGCAGCAGATACGCAGTATTTT.

This clone was observed a few times. For the CDR3, the DNA is TGTGCCAGCAGCTCGGGGGGCAGGGGCATTCTGGAGACCCAGTACTTC. Translation: CASSSGGRGILETQYF. The V call is TRBV7-2, the J call TRBJ2-5; D possibly corresponds to TRBD2 (7 bases). V was trimmed by 4 bases and J by 5 bases, leaving 20 bases between them. Germline V gene sequence: CDR1 SGHTA, CDR2 FQGNSA. The CDR3 spans 16 residues.

This clone was observed a handful of times. The rearrangement joins TRBV5-1 to TRBJ2-7, with 7 bases aligning to TRBD2. CDR1 is SGHRS, CDR2 YFSETQ, per germline. V lost 0 bases to trimming and J lost 2 bases; unmatched junction nucleotides: 11. The CDR3 length is 17 residues. The CDR3, as DNA: TGCGCCAGCAGCTTGGCCACCTCTAGCGGAGCTACCTACGAGCAGTACTTC. Its protein is CASSLATSSGATYEQYF.

This clone has only a few counts. The chain has TRBV5-1 and TRBJ1-1; 7 bases map to TRBD1. The CDR3 spans 14 residues. After removal of 2 bases from V and 4 bases from J, the junction contained 5 bases not matched to a gene. The germline CDR1 and CDR2 sequences are SGHRS and YFSETQ. The CDR3 loop is CASSFGRQGTEAFF. For the CDR3, the DNA is TGCGCCAGCAGCTTTGGCCGACAGGGCACTGAAGCTTTCTTT. The variable domain in full, completed from reference TRBV5-1 and TRBJ1-1, reads KAGVTQTPRYLIKTRGQQVTLSCSPISGHRSVSWYQQTPGQGLQFLFEYFSETQRNKGNFPGRFSGRQFSNSRSEMNVSTLELGDSALYLCASSFGRQGTEAFFGQGTRLTVV.

The chain recombines TRBV5-1 with TRBJ2-3, with D possibly matching TRBD1 (6 bases). Germline V lookup: CDR1 SGHRS, CDR2 YFSETQ. This CDR3 region has 16 residues. Trimming shortened V by 0 bases and J by 4 bases, and 15 bases separated the two germline ends. The CDR3 region is CASSLATGNPSDTQYF. CDR3 nucleotide sequence: TGCGCCAGCAGCTTGGCTACAGGGAATCCTTCAGATACGCAGTATTTT. Filled out from reference TRBV5-1 and TRBJ2-3, the complete variable domain reads KAGVTQTPRYLIKTRGQQVTLSCSPISGHRSVSWYQQTPGQGLQFLFEYFSETQRNKGNFPGRFSGRQFSNSRSEMNVSTLELGDSALYLCASSLATGNPSDTQYFGPGTRLTVL.

The V gene is TRBV2, the J gene TRBJ2-7; 12 bases agree with TRBD2. Germline-derived CDR1 and CDR2 are SNHLY and FYNNEI. The CDR3 covers 15 residues. With V trimmed by 5 bases and J by 3 bases, 5 bases remained unmatched. The DNA of the CDR3 is TGTGCCAGCAGTAGGACTAGCGGGGAGGTCTACGAGCAGTACTTC. Amino acid sequence: CASSRTSGEVYEQYF.

This clone was detected only a few times. The gene calls are TRBV11-2 and TRBJ2-5; weak D call: TRBD2 (6 bases). V gave up 4 bases and J gave up 7 bases, with 16 bases separating them. In germline, CDR1 is SGHAT, CDR2 FQNNGV. CDR3 length: 14 amino acids. The CDR3 reads CASSSSRAEGTQYF. The CDR3 coding sequence is TGTGCCAGCAGCTCGTCTAGGGCGGAGGGGACCCAGTACTTC. Complete variable domain (other parts from reference TRBV11-2 and TRBJ2-5): EAGVAQSPRYKIIEKRQSVAFWCNPISGHATLYWYQQILGQGPKLLIQFQNNGVVDDSQLPKDRFSAERLKGVDSTLKIQPAKLEDSAVYLCASSSSRAEGTQYFGPGTRLLVL.

This clone appeared many times. The chain couples TRBV29-1 to TRBJ1-1, with D uncertain. This CDR3 contains 12 residues. V lost 3 bases, J lost 5 bases, and 10 bases lay in between. Germline V gene sequence: CDR1 SQVTM, CDR2 ANQGSEA. CDR3 protein: CSVDEGGTEAFF. Written as DNA, the CDR3 is TGCAGCGTTGATGAGGGAGGTACTGAAGCTTTCTTT.